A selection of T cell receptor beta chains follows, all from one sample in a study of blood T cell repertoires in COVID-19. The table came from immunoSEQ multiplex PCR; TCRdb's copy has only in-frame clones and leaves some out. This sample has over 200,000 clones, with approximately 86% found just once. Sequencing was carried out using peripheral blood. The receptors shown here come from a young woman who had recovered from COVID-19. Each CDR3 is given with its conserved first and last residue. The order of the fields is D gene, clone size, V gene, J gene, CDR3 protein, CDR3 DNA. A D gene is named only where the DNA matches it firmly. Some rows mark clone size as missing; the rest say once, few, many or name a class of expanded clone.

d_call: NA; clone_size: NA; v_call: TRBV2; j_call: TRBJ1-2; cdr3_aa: CASSGAGGNGYTF; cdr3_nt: TGTGCCAGCAGTGGTGCAGGAGGGAATGGCTACACCTTC
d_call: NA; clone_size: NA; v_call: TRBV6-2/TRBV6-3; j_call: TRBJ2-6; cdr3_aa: CASSYSGFGANVLTF; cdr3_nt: TGTGCCAGCAGTTATTCGGGGTTTGGGGCCAACGTCCTGACTTTC
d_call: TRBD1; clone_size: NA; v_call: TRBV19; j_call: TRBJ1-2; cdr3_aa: CASSIDRTGYNYGYTF; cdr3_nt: TGTGCCAGTAGTATAGATCGGACAGGATATAACTATGGCTACACCTTC
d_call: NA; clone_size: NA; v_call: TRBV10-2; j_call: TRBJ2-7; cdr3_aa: CASSESVGHSRYEQYF; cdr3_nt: TGCGCCAGCAGTGAGTCGGTGGGCCACAGCCGTTACGAGCAGTACTTC
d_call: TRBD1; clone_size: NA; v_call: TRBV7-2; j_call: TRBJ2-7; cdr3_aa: CASSDRQGPSYEQYF; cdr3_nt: TGTGCCAGCAGCGACCGACAGGGACCTTCCTACGAGCAGTACTTC
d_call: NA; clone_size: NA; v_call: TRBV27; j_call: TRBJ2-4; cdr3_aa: CASSSNPGTANIQYF; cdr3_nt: TGTGCCAGCAGCTCTAACCCCGGGACTGCAAACATTCAGTACTTC
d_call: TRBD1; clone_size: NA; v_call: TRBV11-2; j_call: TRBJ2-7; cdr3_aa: CASSVRTGFEQYF; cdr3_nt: TGTGCCAGCAGCGTGCGGACAGGGTTCGAGCAGTACTTC
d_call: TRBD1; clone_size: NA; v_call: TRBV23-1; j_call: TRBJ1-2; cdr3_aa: CASSYLAGTGDYGYTF; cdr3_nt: TGCGCCAGCAGTTACCTGGCCGGGACAGGCGACTATGGCTACACCTTC
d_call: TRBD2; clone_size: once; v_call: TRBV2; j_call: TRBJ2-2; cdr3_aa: CASRTGLANTGELFF; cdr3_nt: TGTGCCAGCAGGACGGGACTAGCGAACACCGGGGAGCTGTTTTTT
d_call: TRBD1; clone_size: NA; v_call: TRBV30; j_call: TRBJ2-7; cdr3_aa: CACSGTGIHEQYF; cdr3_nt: TGTGCCTGTTCCGGGACAGGGATTCACGAGCAGTACTTC
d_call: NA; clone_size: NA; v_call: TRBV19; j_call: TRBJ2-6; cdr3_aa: CASSARVPAAGANVLTF; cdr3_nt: TGTGCCAGTAGCGCCCGGGTCCCGGCGGCTGGGGCCAACGTCCTGACTTTC
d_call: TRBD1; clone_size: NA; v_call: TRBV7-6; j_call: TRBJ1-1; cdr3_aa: CASSLVHSGTGRGNTEAFF; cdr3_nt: TGTGCCAGCAGCTTAGTACACTCCGGGACAGGGAGGGGGAACACTGAAGCTTTCTTT
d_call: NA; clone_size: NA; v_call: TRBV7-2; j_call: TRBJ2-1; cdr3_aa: CASSSPTQNPFGEQFF; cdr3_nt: TGTGCCAGCAGCAGCCCCACTCAAAACCCTTTTGGTGAGCAGTTCTTC
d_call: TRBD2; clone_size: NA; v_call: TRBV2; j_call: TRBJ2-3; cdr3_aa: CASSDSGGARDTQYF; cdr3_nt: TGTGCCAGCAGTGATAGCGGGGGGGCCAGAGATACGCAGTATTTT
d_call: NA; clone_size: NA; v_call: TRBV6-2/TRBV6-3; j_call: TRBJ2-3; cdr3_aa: CASSYNLASTDTQYF; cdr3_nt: TGTGCCAGCAGTTACAACCTAGCATCCACAGATACGCAGTATTTT
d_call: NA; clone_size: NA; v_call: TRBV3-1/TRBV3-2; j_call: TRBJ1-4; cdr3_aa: CASSHSDEKLFF; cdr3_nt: TGTGCCAGCAGCCACTCAGATGAAAAACTGTTTTTT
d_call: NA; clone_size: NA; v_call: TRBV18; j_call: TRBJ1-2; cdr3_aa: CASSPAGAGYTF; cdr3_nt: TGTGCCAGCTCACCCGCGGGTGCTGGCTACACCTTC
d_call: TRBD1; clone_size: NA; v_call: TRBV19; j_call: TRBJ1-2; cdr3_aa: CASSIKTGKNYGYTF; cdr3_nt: TGTGCCAGTAGTATAAAGACAGGGAAGAACTATGGCTACACCTTC
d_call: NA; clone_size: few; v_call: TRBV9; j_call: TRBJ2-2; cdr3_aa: CASSVAGVNTGELFF; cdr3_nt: TGTGCCAGCAGCGTAGCAGGGGTGAACACCGGGGAGCTGTTTTTT
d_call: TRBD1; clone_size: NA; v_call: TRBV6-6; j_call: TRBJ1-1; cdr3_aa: CASSSQGASTEAFF; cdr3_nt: TGTGCCAGCAGTTCCCAGGGGGCCAGCACTGAAGCTTTCTTT
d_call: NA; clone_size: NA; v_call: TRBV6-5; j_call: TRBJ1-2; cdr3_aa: CASSSTGWSNYGYTF; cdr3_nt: TGTGCCAGCAGTTCGACGGGATGGTCTAACTATGGCTACACCTTC
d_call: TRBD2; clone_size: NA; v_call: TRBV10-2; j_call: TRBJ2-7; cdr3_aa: CASSELSGGGYEQYF; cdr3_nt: TGCGCCAGCAGTGAGCTGAGCGGGGGGGGCTACGAGCAGTACTTC
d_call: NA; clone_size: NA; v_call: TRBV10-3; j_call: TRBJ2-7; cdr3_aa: CAISDGGLSYEQYF; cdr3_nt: TGTGCCATCAGTGATGGGGGGTTGTCCTACGAGCAGTACTTC
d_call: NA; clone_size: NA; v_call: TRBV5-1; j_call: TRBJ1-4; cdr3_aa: CASSLGSQGYEKLFF; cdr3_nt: TGCGCCAGCAGCTTGGGCTCCCAGGGGTATGAAAAACTGTTTTTT
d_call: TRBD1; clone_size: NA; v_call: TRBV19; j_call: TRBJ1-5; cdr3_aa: CASSIGGQGTQPQHF; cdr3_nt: TGTGCCAGTAGTATAGGGGGACAGGGGACTCAGCCCCAGCATTTT
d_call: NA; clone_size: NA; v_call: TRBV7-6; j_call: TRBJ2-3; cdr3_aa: CASSLAFQDTDTQYF; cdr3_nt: TGTGCCAGCAGCTTAGCTTTTCAGGACACAGATACGCAGTATTTT
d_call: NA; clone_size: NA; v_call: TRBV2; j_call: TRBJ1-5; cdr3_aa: CASSEGGIGNQPQHF; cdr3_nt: TGTGCCAGCAGTGAGGGGGGTATTGGCAATCAGCCCCAGCATTTT
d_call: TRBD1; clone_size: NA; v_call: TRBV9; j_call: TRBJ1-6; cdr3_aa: CASSLGTGDSPLHF; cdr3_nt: TGTGCCAGCAGTCTTGGGACAGGCGATTCACCCCTCCACTTT
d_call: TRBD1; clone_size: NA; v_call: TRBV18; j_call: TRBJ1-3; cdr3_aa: CASSPGQGRNTIYF; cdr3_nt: TGTGCCAGCTCACCTGGACAGGGAAGAAACACCATATATTTT
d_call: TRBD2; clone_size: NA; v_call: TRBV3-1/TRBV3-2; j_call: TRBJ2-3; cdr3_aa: CASSQERLAGEFGSQYF; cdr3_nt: TGTGCCAGCAGCCAAGAAAGGCTAGCGGGGGAGTTTGGATCGCAGTATTTT
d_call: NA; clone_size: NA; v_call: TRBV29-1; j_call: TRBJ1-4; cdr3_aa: CSVDSRDENEKLFF; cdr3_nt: TGCAGCGTTGATTCGAGGGATGAAAATGAAAAACTGTTTTTT
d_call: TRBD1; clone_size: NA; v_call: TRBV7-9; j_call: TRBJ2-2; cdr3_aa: CASSPGTAYSNTGELFF; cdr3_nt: TGTGCCAGCAGCCCCGGGACAGCCTACTCGAACACCGGGGAGCTGTTTTTT
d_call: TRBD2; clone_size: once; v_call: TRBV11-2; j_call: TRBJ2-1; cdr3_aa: CASTQPNGGAWVEQFF; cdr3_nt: TGTGCCAGCACTCAACCCAACGGGGGGGCTTGGGTTGAGCAGTTCTTC
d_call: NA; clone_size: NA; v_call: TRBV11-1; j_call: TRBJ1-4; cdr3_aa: CASSFGGLAAEKLFF; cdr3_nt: TGTGCCAGCAGCTTCGGTGGACTCGCGGCTGAAAAACTGTTTTTT
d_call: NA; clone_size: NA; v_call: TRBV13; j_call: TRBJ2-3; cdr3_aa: CASRGREADTQYF; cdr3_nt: TGTGCCAGCAGGGGGCGGGAAGCAGATACGCAGTATTTT